The present TCR beta chain was sequenced within a study of identical twins. CDR3 length: 18 amino acids. The V gene's germline CDR1 is SGHAT and CDR2 FQNNGV. Germline trimming cut 1 base from V and 4 bases from J; bases unmatched to any gene: 13. This clonotype has a handful of counts. The antigen remains unidentified. Among all donors, each was a healthy Caucasian. TCRdb re-analysed the 5' RACE reads in MiXCR, keeping a single row per CDR3 protein. The repertoire consists of 1.5 million to 2 million distinct CDR3 sequences, with more than 30% occurring once and the leading ten covering 0.25% to 0.3%. General observations from the study: Low generation-probability sequences were in excess among twin-shared out-of-frame alpha sequences. Zero-insertion results could be subject to partial confounding by invariant MAIT and iNKT cells. Sharing of beta out-of-frame sequences by twins showed a weaker excess.

The V and J genes are TRBV11-2 and TRBJ2-3, with 8 positions matching TRBD2. The receptor comes from a newborn girl in good health. Sequenced: cord blood. The CDR3, as DNA: TGTGCCAGCAGCTTAGGAGGACTGGCGAGCGGGGGCCCAGATACGCAGTATTTT. Translated, it gives CASSLGGLASGGPDTQYF.